Listed here is a single TCR beta chain. Antigen specificity is unknown. V lost 5 bases, J lost 0 bases, and 2 bases stayed unmatched. The germline CDR1 and CDR2 sequences are MDHEN and SYDVKM. The CDR3 extends over 15 amino acids. The data are from a study of cytomegalovirus exposure and HLA in healthy donors. The study's findings and limits: TCR beta V segments were, for the most part, productive about 87% or about 30% of the time in an earlier analysis.

PCR used 60 Vbeta primers and 13 Jbeta primers. TCRdb's table, derived via immunoSEQ multiplex PCR, lists solely in-frame clones and lacks some. The sample shows about 69,000 clones, around 68% of them seen only once. The receptor's source is a woman in her twenties or thirties in good health and CMV-seronegative. This chain links TRBV28 with TRBJ2-7; 12 bases line up with TRBD2. Sequencing input: PBMCs. The CDR3 DNA sequence: TGTGCCAGCAGTCCTAGCGGGGGGGCCTCCTACGAGCAGTACTTC. Translating it yields CASSPSGGASYEQYF.